The 13 T cell receptor beta chains given below trace back to one sample, sequenced in a study of blood T cell repertoires in COVID-19. Produced via immunoSEQ multiplex PCR; TCRdb's table is partial and in-frame only. The table records 140,000 to 150,000 clones, over 75% of them present only once. The sequencing input was PBMCs or T cells enriched from blood (not recorded which). The receptors were sampled from a woman aged 25 to 39 with acute COVID-19.

This rearrangement joins TRBV10-1 to TRBJ1-2; no firm D call. CDR3 size: 13 residues. CDR1 and CDR2 from the germline V gene are WNHNN and SYGVQD (reference sequence). V was trimmed by 2 bases and J by 7 bases, leaving 11 bases between them. The CDR3 reads CASSERGKTGYTF. The CDR3 bases are TGCGCCAGCAGTGAGAGAGGGAAGACTGGCTACACCTTC.

The chain links TRBV4-2 to TRBJ1-4; D unclear. Per the germline V gene, CDR1 is LGHNA and CDR2 is YNFKEQ. Trimming pared 0 bases from V and 7 bases from J, leaving 18 bases between. The CDR3 consists of 17 residues. The CDR3 reads CASSQDRGGRLGEKLFF. CDR3 sequence (DNA): TGTGCCAGCAGCCAAGATCGGGGAGGGCGGTTGGGTGAAAAACTGTTTTTT.

This clone was picked up a small number of times. This rearrangement joins TRBV7-6 to TRBJ2-2; D is possibly TRBD1 (6 bases). CDR1 and CDR2 (germline): SGHVS, FNYEAQ. The CDR3 covers 16 residues. V gave up 2 bases and J gave up 5 bases, with 15 bases separating them. CDR3 DNA sequence: TGTGCCAGCAGCTTAAACCCAGGGGATCGGACCGGGGAGCTGTTTTTT. It codes for CASSLNPGDRTGELFF.

The chain carries TRBV7-2 and TRBJ2-2; weak D call: TRBD1 (5 bases). Trimming pared 1 base from V and 6 bases from J, leaving 9 bases between. Germline CDR1 is SGHTA and CDR2 is FQGNSA. CDR3 length: 14 amino acids. The CDR3 DNA reads TGTGCCAGCAGCTTAGGGGGCTCACCCGGGGAGCTGTTTTTT. This encodes CASSLGGSPGELFF.

The CDR3 protein is CASSPLPPDPAGAYNEQFF. The CDR3 DNA sequence: TGTGCCAGCTCACCCCTCCCCCCCGACCCAGCGGGAGCTTACAATGAGCAGTTCTTC. J is TRBJ2-1 and V is TRBV18; 8 bases are shared with TRBD2. The CDR3 has 19 amino acids. The ends lost 3 bases at V and 4 bases at J; junction bases unmatched: 17. Germline loops: CDR1 KGHSH, CDR2 LQKENI.

The chain combines TRBV6-5 with TRBJ1-2, with D possibly matching TRBD1 (5 bases). V was shortened by 3 bases and J by 3 bases, with 17 bases between the two germline ends. From germline, CDR1 is MNHEY and CDR2 SVGAGI. CDR3 length equals 16 residues. CDR3: CASSYGGDGGDYGYTF. CDR3 nucleotide sequence: TGTGCCAGCAGTTATGGGGGAGACGGGGGAGACTATGGCTACACCTTC.

V usage is TRBV19 and J usage is TRBJ1-6; no definite D call. The CDR3 runs to 16 residues. V was pared by 1 base and J by 8 bases, with 15 bases between. Germline lookup yields CDR1 LNHDA and CDR2 SQIVND (reference sequence). The CDR3 nucleotides are TGTGCCAGTAGTATAGGGAGCTTCCTCGGTGATTCACCCCTCCACTTT. It specifies CASSIGSFLGDSPLHF.

The genes are TRBV18 and TRBJ1-2, with D uncertain. CDR1 and CDR2 (germline): KGHSH, LQKENI. The CDR3 sequence is 13 residues long. V shed 3 bases and J shed 3 bases, with 8 bases lying between them. CDR3 region: CASSPGSHYGYTF. CDR3 in DNA: TGTGCCAGCTCACCGGGCAGTCACTATGGCTACACCTTC. Full variable domain (rest looked up from reference TRBV18 and TRBJ1-2): NAGVMQNPRHLVRRRGQEARLRCSPMKGHSHVYWYRQLPEEGLKFMVYLQKENIIDESGMPKERFSAEFPKEGPSILRIQQVVRGDSAAYFCASSPGSHYGYTFGSGTRLTVV.

V and J are TRBV9 and TRBJ2-5, with 9 positions matching TRBD1. There are 14 residues in the CDR3. CDR1 is SGDLS and CDR2 is YYNGEE in the germline V gene. Unmatched junction bases numbered 7, after V lost 5 bases and J lost 5 bases. The CDR3 nucleotides are TGTGCCAGCAGTTGGGACAGGGTGGGCGAGACCCAGTACTTC. It is translated as CASSWDRVGETQYF.

Only a few counts were recorded for this clone. The gene calls are TRBV28 and TRBJ1-5; D ambiguous. The CDR3 covers 13 residues. Between the trimmed V and J ends, which lost 3 bases and 4 bases, there was a span of 7 bases. CDR1 and CDR2 from the germline V gene are MDHEN and SYDVKM. CDR3 DNA: TGTGCCAGCAGTTTGGAGATAAATCAGCCCCAGCATTTT. Its protein is CASSLEINQPQHF.

On this clone itself: Its ends do not fully match the called genes, so a read error is possible. The chain joins TRBV29-1 to TRBJ2-7; 11 bases fit TRBD1. Germline values: CDR1 SQVTM, CDR2 ANQGSEA. CDR3 length: 14 residues. This chain's CDR3 is CSVEGTGGAYEQYF. For the CDR3, the DNA is TGCAGCGTAGAAGGGACAGGGGGGGCCTACGAGCAGTACTTC.

The rearrangement uses TRBV5-5 and TRBJ2-1; a weak D match, TRBD2 (7 bases). The CDR3 contains 17 residues. V was shortened by 2 bases and J by 7 bases, with 22 bases between the two germline ends. CDR1 is SGHKS, CDR2 YYEKEE, per germline (reference sequence). The CDR3 DNA reads TGTGCCAGCAGCTTTTTGGGGGGGCGATCCGTTCAGAATGAGCAGTTCTTC. It yields the protein CASSFLGGRSVQNEQFF.

This chain uses TRBV2 with TRBJ2-2, with D tentatively TRBD2 (6 bases). Germline-derived CDR1 and CDR2 are SNHLY and FYNNEI. The V end was cut by 6 bases, the J end by 5 bases, with 7 bases between. The CDR3 is 12 residues long. CDR3 nucleotide sequence: TGTGCCAGCAGGCGGGGAACCGGGGAGCTGTTTTTT. Translated: CASRRGTGELFF.